The entry below describes one TCR beta chain. Germline V gene sequence: CDR1 SGHTA, CDR2 FQGTGA. The V and J ends lost 5 bases and 14 bases, in that order; junction bases with no gene match: 8. The CDR3 totals 12 residues. This sample is part of a study of T cell responses to AZD1222 COVID-19 vaccine. TCRdb's copy holds only in-frame clones and misses some; the assay was immunoSEQ multiplex PCR. The sample lists approximately 90,000 clones, roughly nine tenths occurring once. This specimen consisted of peripheral blood, obtained on day 0 of AZD1222 vaccination. The sequence was obtained from an adult in good health. The chain joins TRBV7-3 to TRBJ2-1; 8 nucleotides align to TRBD2. The CDR3 is CASSPQGGGKFF. DNA of the CDR3: TGTGCCAGCAGCCCACAGGGCGGGGGGAAGTTCTTC.